This entry concerns a single T cell receptor (beta chain). The antigen it binds to is not known. No clone much larger than this one lies a single base away; base qualities are absent. This record belongs to a study of cytomegalovirus exposure and HLA in healthy donors (TCRdb year 2017). The study in broad terms: An earlier analysis of some 620 of the donors reported around 280 Gb of sequence data and some 110 million unique TCR beta sequences obtained from about 170 million T cells. An early release covering approximately 600 HLA-typed donors comprised 250 to 350 gigabases of sequencing data and 85 million to 100 million unique TCR sequences. Among the roughly 390 genotyped donors, more than 70% belonged to the genetic ancestry cluster associated with self-reported Caucasian donors. The study aimed to test whether cataloging public T cell receptors could reveal signatures of past pathogen exposure. The study used immunosequencing to profile the T cell repertoires of 666 subjects and linked those repertoires to cytomegalovirus serostatus. Along with the roughly 710-subject first cohort, a separate validation cohort of 120 different subjects was used. High-throughput TCR immunosequencing, statistical association of individual TCRs with disease status, and machine learning were combined to predict cytomegalovirus infection status. A later analysis re-examined previously published TCR beta repertoires from around 670 donors and added high-resolution HLA genotyping to investigate patterns of TCR occurrence. In the later analysis, no new phenotypic data were used to find candidate immune exposures; instead, reliance was placed on TCR beta sequences and their occurrence across donors. To decide whether each TCR beta V gene segment behaved as functional or pseudogenic, an earlier analysis of fewer than 750 of the donors relied on high-throughput TCR beta sequencing. Donor age, sex, ethnicity and CMV serostatus were compiled together with the repertoire data. A later genetic analysis took genome-wide SNP genotypes for 398 of the 666 donors and used that subset as a discovery cohort. All discovery cohort repertoires had been generated using a single sequencing platform. Both class I and class II loci were covered by HLA typing, at four-digit resolution. Typing coverage varied by locus: roughly 620-640 donors for A, B, C, DRB1 and DQB1; some 520 for DQA1; approximately 610 for DPA1; around 450 for DPB1. Because of strong linkage in the cohort, roughly five DR-DQ haplotypes were treated as single units for association and clustering. Across about 380 genotyped donors of the cohort, an average of roughly 200,000 unique TCR beta nucleotide sequences per donor were sequenced, and around 19% of those sequences were non-productive.

Libraries were constructed by the immunoSEQ multiplex PCR assay. A mixture of 60 forward primers for TCR Vbeta segments and 13 reverse primers for TCR Jbeta segments was used in the multiplex PCR. Amplification of the CDR3 region of rearranged TCR beta genes was performed with a multiplex PCR assay on genomic DNA. The amplified TCR beta libraries were sequenced on the Illumina HiSeq System as 87-base-pair reads. The authors' pipeline ran thus. Across the roughly 670 repertoires, a later analysis counted 78 million or so unique TCR beta chains, around 11 million of which were shared by at least two donors. A nearest-neighbor algorithm error-corrected the raw reads and collapsed the reads into unique sequences, merging closely related sequences to remove PCR and sequencing errors. CDR3 sequences were aligned to IMGT reference sequences to assign V, D and J gene segments. For a sequence to be retained, a match of at least six nucleotides to both a V gene segment and a J gene segment was required. Rearrangements were classified as productive when the CDR3 lacked stop codons and remained in frame with V and J, and all other rearrangements were classified as non-productive. Following IMGT convention, CDR3 was defined as the stretch from the second conserved V-encoded cysteine up to the conserved J-encoded phenylalanine. The earlier analysis of more than 450 of the donors excluded sequences that lacked an unambiguous match to a single V gene segment. An earlier analysis of 500 to 700 of the donors classified V segments as functional when productive rearrangements were above 56.7% and as segregating when the standard deviation between donors was above 5%. A statistical classification framework was developed to diagnose cytomegalovirus status using the catalog of TCR beta chain sequences. In a later analysis, V and J genes were assigned by comparing TCR nucleotide sequences against IMGT/GENE-DB human TR gene sequences. The TCRdist pipeline was used in a later analysis to assign CDR3 sequences and most-parsimonious VDJ recombination scenarios. In a later analysis, each TCR beta chain was defined by its CDR3 amino acid sequence together with its V-gene family, and reads lacking a unique V-gene family were excluded. As a way to deal with suspected cross-contamination and a sequencing artifact, a later analysis dropped hundreds of nucleotide sequences that were highly shared and had low generation probability. In a later analysis, a clonal expansion index for each public chain was calculated from normalized within-repertoire ranks of inferred template counts. Generation probabilities in a later analysis came from a VDJ recombination model fitted to out-of-frame rearrangements, and those results were checked against IGoR. Hypergeometric tests were used in a later analysis to score TCR-TCR, TCR-HLA and TCR-CMV co-occurrence, with a repertoire-size bias correction applied to the TCR pairs. False discovery rates were estimated in a later analysis by permuting HLA or CMV assignments 20 times. In a later analysis, co-occurring TCRs were grouped with DBSCAN, and TCRdist sequence similarity was added when clustering was performed within HLA-allele-positive subsets. Repertoires with fewer than 30,000 or more than 120,000 public chains, plus five repertoires with anomalous nucleotide sharing, were excluded from co-occurrence clustering. The table comes from immuneACCESS by way of TCRdb, which keeps in-frame sequences with V and J called. Part of the clones is missing from these tables; in studies checked, under half for an unresolved V gene and the rest for unknown reasons. The V and J calls and clone size are taken from that table; D and trimming were inferred from the DNA. The table for this sample lists about 110,000 clones; around two thirds of them were counted only once. Around 4% of the sample belongs to the ten largest clones.

The cohort consisted of some 670 healthy bone marrow donors. Cohort members were all nominally healthy when sampled, although unrecorded immune exposures were likely present. The donor was CMV seropositive and belonged to the group of 250 to 350 seropositive cohort members. A peripheral blood sample was collected from each donor, and TCR beta sequencing was performed on peripheral blood mononuclear cells. Genomic DNA extraction from the blood cell samples was performed with the Qiagen DNeasy Blood Extraction Kit. V sheds 5 bases and J sheds 6 bases, leaving 20 bases between their ends. As encoded in the germline V gene, CDR1 is MGHRA while CDR2 is YSYEKL. There are 16 amino acids in the CDR3, from cysteine to phenylalanine inclusive. The kept DNA is CDR3 alone, 48 bases in frame from the first base. Beyond this particular receptor, the publication reports: V-gene and J-gene trimming of TCR beta chains was associated with a missense DCLRE1C variant in a later genetic analysis, and the association was replicated in an independent cohort. In a later analysis, around 15,000 TCR beta sequences were associated with specific HLA alleles at a false discovery rate of 0.05. A later genetic analysis reported fewer N-insertions in productive TCRs among donors in an Asian-associated ancestry cluster than the roughly 700-donor mean. Because counts were too low, about 15 rarely observed V segments, including chromosome 9 orphons, were left out of the earlier analysis of some 600 of the donors. Immune exposure information for the cohort was limited to CMV serostatus. In both the original and validation cohorts, the classifier was reported to diagnose cytomegalovirus status with high specificity and sensitivity. Some IMGT-functional V segments, including TRBV6-2 and TRBV6-3, could not be told apart with the 87-base-pair reads, so those segments were excluded. When HLA alleles, especially DR and DQ, strongly co-occurred, TCR associations were difficult to assign to individual alleles. A later analysis reported that several top co-occurrence clusters appeared linked to parvovirus B19, influenza, CMV and Epstein-Barr virus. A cluster of highly shared sequence variants was judged likely to represent a technical artifact of the sequencing pipeline. Because some donors lacked HLA typing at each locus, the association tests relied only on the typed subset. According to the authors, the approach could potentially be generalized to other disease states and immunological phenotypes. According to a later analysis, most CMV-associated TCR beta chains appeared to be HLA-restricted, and the HLA associations seemed to be driven largely by CMV exposure. In a later analysis, the rate of TCR association differed among HLA loci, with DRB1 alleles having the most associated TCRs and HLA-C alleles having the fewest. A few of the identified cytomegalovirus-associated TCR beta chains were confirmed in vitro to be specific for cytomegalovirus antigens. Linkage disequilibrium might explain the correlated functional status among segregating V segments, but an unknown experimental factor could not be excluded. Presence/absence analyses assumed roughly uniform sequencing depth across donors, an assumption that may not hold. In an earlier analysis of approximately 590 of the donors, most TCR beta V segments appeared in productive rearrangements about 87% or about 30% of the time, broadly matching IMGT annotations. Compared with equally common non-associated chains, HLA-associated TCR beta chains in a later analysis were more clonally expanded and had lower generation probabilities. A total of 164 TCR beta chains were listed by the study as associated with cytomegalovirus. Only TCR beta chains were sequenced in this cohort, and the absence of alpha or paired-chain data limited detectable features. A further reported finding was that TCR beta sequences accurately predicted the HLA-A and HLA-B alleles for most subjects in the first cohort. While some public TCRs were present in many individuals, most TCR sequences turned up only very rarely across donors.

Sequenced: PBMCs. The receptor was isolated from a man aged 30 to 45 in good health and CMV-seropositive. Recombination joined TRBV4-1 with TRBJ2-1; perhaps TRBD1 is the D gene, with 5 bases matching. The nucleotide sequence reads TGCGCCAGCAGCTTGACGGTTCAGGGTTTTGGCAATGAGCAGTTCTTC. Translated, it gives CASSLTVQGFGNEQFF.